One and the same sample provided the 3 T cell receptor beta chains below, sequenced in a study of identical twins. TCRdb re-derived calls from the 5' RACE reads in MiXCR, one entry per CDR3 protein. The table lists about 890,000 distinct CDR3 sequences, about 12% of them singletons. This same sample was also part of a study on yellow fever vaccine responses in identical twins.

What was sequenced was PBMCs. These receptors were taken from a woman aged 18-35 years in good health.

The chain is built from TRBV5-1 and TRBJ2-3, with TRBD2 identical over 9 bases. This CDR3 has 17 residues. Germline V gene data show CDR1 as SGHRS and CDR2 as YFSETQ. V lost 1 base and J lost 5; bases outside the gene matches: 11. The CDR3 DNA is TGCGCCAGCAGCTTGCCCCAGTTGAGCGGGGGGTTAGATACGCAGTATTTT. It specifies CASSLPQLSGGLDTQYF.

This clonotype appeared a few times. This chain connects TRBV25-1 to TRBJ2-7, with 9 bases identical to TRBD1. V trimming: 3 bases; J trimming: 1 base; junction bases outside the gene matches: 4. This CDR3 region has 15 residues. The germline CDR1 and CDR2 sequences are MGHDK and SYGVNS. The CDR3 spells CASSDPGTGSYEQYF. CDR3 coding DNA: TGTGCCAGCAGTGACCCCGGGACAGGGTCCTACGAGCAGTACTTC.

This clonotype was counted only a few times. This chain uses TRBV20-1 with TRBJ2-7, with D tentatively TRBD2 (6 bases). The germline gives CDR1 DFQATT, CDR2 SNEGSKA (reference sequence). CDR3 length: 14 residues. Trimming took 6 bases from V and 4 from J, leaving 19 bases between them. The DNA of the CDR3 is TGCAGTGCGGGGAGGTCAGCCGGGGATTACGAGCAGTACGTC. Its protein product is CSAGRSAGDYEQYV.